The clone carrying this T cell receptor beta chain was found once. What it recognizes is unknown. The data were taken from a study of cytomegalovirus exposure and HLA in healthy donors. Study conclusions and caveats: A list of around 160 TCR beta chains associated with cytomegalovirus was given. Later on, a genetic analysis was performed. It linked a missense variant in DCLRE1C with V- and J-gene trimming of TCR beta.

Researchers ran the PCR with 60 Vbeta and 13 Jbeta primers. TCRdb keeps only in-frame clones here, not all; method: immunoSEQ multiplex PCR. Counted here are over 120,000 clones, about four fifths occurring once; the ten biggest clones make up less than 3%. The V gene's germline CDR1 is LNHNV and CDR2 YYDKDF (reference sequence). The CDR3 covers 15 residues. The V and J ends lost 6 bases and 6 bases respectively, with 18 bases between them. The chain combines TRBV15 with TRBJ2-4; D is perhaps TRBD1 (7 bases). The source material was PBMCs. This TCR derives from a young woman in good health and CMV-seropositive. The CDR3 DNA follows: TGTGCCACCAGGTTCGGGGAGGACAGGTTAAACATTCAGTACTTC. Translated, it gives CATRFGEDRLNIQYF. The entire variable domain, with the rest obtained from reference TRBV15 and TRBJ2-4, is as follows: DAMVIQNPRYQVTQFGKPVTLSCSQTLNHNVMYWYQQKSSQAPKLLFHYYDKDFNNEADTPDNFQSRRPNTSFCFLDIRSPGLGDTAMYLCATRFGEDRLNIQYFGAGTRLSVL.